Sequencing of this T cell receptor (beta chain) was carried out in a study of CD8 T cells in Susac syndrome. Study context: Within the sequenced Susac syndrome patient group, six exhibited active disease and about eight were in remission. Patients with Susac syndrome were therapy-naive, on corticosteroids, or on intravenous immunoglobulin alone at the time that blood was drawn.

Sequencing of TCR beta, carried out with a high-throughput approach, was applied to CD8+ and CD4+ T cells from the blood. With random hexamers, 0.5 to 1 ug RNA was reverse transcribed. A single record per CDR3 protein comes from TCRdb applying MiXCR to the immunoSEQ multiplex PCR reads. The sample has under 200,000 distinct CDR3 sequences; over 90% are singletons. Germline CDR1 MGHRA, CDR2 YSYEKL. The CDR3 spans 17 residues. V lost 4 bases to trimming and J lost 3 bases; unmatched junction nucleotides: 7. What was sequenced was CD8+ T cells from PBMCs. This rearrangement joins TRBV4-1 to TRBJ2-7, with 15 bases fitting TRBD2. The sequence derives from a human donor with Susac syndrome. CDR3 region: CASSLLPGLAGGYEQYF. In DNA form, the CDR3 reads TGCGCCAGCAGCCTCTTACCGGGACTAGCGGGGGGCTACGAGCAGTACTTC.